The TCR beta chain under discussion was sequenced for a study of blood T cells in healthy people across ages. The study's findings and limits: Diversity figures based on one million T cells were deemed too low. The percentage of naive T cells correlated strongly with TCR beta diversity.

PCR was performed a second time for roughly 7 to 11 cycles using a sample-barcoded 5' primer and a J-beta primer mix. The template-switch adaptor, which had 12 random nucleotides, put a tag on each cDNA molecule. TCRdb passed the 5' RACE reads through MiXCR, listing each CDR3 protein once. The table has around 1.5 million distinct CDR3 sequences, 42% seen once. Each sample gave at least 6.5 million isolated PBMCs. A few counts support this clonotype. The antigen is unknown. The sequence was obtained from a young woman in good health. The sample taken for sequencing was blood.

CDR3 nucleotide sequence: TGCGGGGGTTGGGCGGGATCCCAGTACTTC. As protein: CGGWAGSQYF. This chain uses TRBV20-1 with TRBJ2-5; a weak D match, TRBD2 (6 bases). Germline loops: CDR1 DFQATT, CDR2 SNEGSKA (reference sequence). The CDR3 spans 10 residues.